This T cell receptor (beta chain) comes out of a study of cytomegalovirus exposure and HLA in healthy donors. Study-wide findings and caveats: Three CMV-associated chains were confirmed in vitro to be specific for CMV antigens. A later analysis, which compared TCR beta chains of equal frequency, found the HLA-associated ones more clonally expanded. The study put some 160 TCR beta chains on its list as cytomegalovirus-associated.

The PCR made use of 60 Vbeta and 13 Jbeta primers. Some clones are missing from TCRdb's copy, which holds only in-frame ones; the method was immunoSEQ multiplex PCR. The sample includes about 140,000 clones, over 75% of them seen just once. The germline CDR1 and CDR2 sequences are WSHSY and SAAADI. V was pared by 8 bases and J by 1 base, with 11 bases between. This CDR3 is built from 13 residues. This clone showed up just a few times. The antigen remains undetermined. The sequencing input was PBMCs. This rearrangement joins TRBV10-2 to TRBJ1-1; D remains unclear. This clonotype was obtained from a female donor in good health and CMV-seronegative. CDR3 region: CASGEGRNTEAFF. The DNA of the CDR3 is TGCGCCAGCGGAGAAGGTAGGAACACTGAAGCTTTCTTT.